Listed here is a single T cell receptor (beta chain). Antigen specificity is unknown. Terminally differentiated effector memory CD45RA+ cells were excluded from the naive CD8 cells, which were CD45RO-negative and positively selected for CCR7. The sample comes from a study of shared clonotypes between healthy human individuals. Study-level points and caveats: The sharing of 4.5% to 6.5% of naive CD4 clonotypes was seen across a handful of donors.

The CDR3 is 14 residues long. The germline CDR1 and CDR2 sequences are SEHNR and FQNEAQ (reference sequence). Losses at the gene ends were 4 bases for V and 4 bases for J; bases not matched to a gene: 6. In replicate PCRs of sorted subsets, approximately 210 ng DNA, approximately 32,000 T cell genomes, was used. Using immunoSEQ multiplex PCR, the repertoire was profiled, and TCRdb retains in-frame clones only, with some absent. The sample includes about 2,200,000 clones, roughly 91% seen only once; the top ten take approximately 1.7%. The sequenced material came from naive CD8+ T cells from PBMCs. The clonotype was recovered from a man younger than 35 in good health. Some clones in this sample may be carry-over from other donors' samples. The chain employs TRBV7-9 and TRBJ1-1; TRBD1 matches 7 bases. CDR3 DNA sequence: TGTGCCAGCAGCTCAATGGACAGGCTCACTGAAGCTTTCTTT. The encoded protein is CASSSMDRLTEAFF.